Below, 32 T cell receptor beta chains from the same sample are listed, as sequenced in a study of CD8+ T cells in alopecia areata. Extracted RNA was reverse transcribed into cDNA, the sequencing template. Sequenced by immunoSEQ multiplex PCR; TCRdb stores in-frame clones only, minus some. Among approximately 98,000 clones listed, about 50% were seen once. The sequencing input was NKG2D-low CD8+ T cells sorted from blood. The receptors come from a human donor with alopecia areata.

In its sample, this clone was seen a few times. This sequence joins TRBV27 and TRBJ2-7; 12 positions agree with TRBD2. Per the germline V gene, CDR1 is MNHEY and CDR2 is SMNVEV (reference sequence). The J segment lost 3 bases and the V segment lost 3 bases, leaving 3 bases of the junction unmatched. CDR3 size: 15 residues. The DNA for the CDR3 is TGTGCCAGCAGTTTGCGGGGACTAGCGGGCTACGAGCAGTACTTC. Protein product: CASSLRGLAGYEQYF.

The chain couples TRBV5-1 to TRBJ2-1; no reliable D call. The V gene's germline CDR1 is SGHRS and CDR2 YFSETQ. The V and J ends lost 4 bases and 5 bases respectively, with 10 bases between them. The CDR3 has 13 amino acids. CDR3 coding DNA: TGCGCCAGCAGCCAAGTCTCGGACAATGAGCAGTTCTTC. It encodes CASSQVSDNEQFF.

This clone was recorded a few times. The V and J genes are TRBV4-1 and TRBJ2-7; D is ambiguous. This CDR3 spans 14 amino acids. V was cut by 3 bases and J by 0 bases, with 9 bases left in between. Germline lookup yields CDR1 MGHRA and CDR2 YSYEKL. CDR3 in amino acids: CASSQRPDSYEQYF. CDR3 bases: TGCGCCAGCAGCCAGAGACCCGACTCCTACGAGCAGTACTTC.

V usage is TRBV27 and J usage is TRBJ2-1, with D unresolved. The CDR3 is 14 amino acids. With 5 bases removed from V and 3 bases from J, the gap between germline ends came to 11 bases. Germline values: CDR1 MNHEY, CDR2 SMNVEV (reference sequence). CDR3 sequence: CASSIGGSYNEQFF. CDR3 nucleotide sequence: TGTGCCAGCAGTATTGGCGGAAGCTACAATGAGCAGTTCTTC.

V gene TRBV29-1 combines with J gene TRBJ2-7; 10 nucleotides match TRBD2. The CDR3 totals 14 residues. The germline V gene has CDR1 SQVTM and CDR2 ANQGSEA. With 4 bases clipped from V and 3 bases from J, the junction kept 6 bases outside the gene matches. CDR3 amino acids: CSVGASGGLYEQYF. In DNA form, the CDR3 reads TGCAGCGTTGGGGCTAGCGGGGGACTCTACGAGCAGTACTTC.

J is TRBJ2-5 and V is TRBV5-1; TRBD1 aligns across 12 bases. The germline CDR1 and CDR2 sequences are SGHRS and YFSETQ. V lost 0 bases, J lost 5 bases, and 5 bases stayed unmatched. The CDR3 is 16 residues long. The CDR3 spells CASSLEGQGARETQYF. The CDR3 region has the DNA TGCGCCAGCAGCTTGGAGGGACAGGGGGCGCGGGAGACCCAGTACTTC.

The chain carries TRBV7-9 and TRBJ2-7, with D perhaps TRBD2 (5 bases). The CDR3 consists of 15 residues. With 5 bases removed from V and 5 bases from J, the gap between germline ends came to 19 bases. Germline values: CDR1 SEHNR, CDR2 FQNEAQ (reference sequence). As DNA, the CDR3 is TGTGCCAGCAGCCCTCCTATCGGGGTTGGCCACGAGCAGTACTTC. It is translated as CASSPPIGVGHEQYF.

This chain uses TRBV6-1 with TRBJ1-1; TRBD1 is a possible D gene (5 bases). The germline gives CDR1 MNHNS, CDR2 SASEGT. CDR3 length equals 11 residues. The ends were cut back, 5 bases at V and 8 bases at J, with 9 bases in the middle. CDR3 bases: TGTGCCAGCAGTAGACAGTTAGAAGCTTTCTTT. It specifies CASSRQLEAFF.

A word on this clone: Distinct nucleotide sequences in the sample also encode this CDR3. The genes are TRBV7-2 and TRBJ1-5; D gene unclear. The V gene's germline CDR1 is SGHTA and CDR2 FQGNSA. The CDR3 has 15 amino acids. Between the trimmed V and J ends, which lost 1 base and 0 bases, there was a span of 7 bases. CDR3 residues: CASSLVPNSNQPQHF. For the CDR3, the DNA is TGTGCCAGCAGCTTAGTCCCCAATAGCAATCAGCCCCAGCATTTT.

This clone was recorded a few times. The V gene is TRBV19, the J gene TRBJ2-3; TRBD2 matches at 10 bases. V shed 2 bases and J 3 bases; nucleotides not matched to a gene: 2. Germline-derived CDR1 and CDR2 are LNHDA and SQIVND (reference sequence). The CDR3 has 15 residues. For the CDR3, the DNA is TGTGCCAGTAGTATATCACTAGCGGGAACAGATACGCAGTATTTT. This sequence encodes CASSISLAGTDTQYF. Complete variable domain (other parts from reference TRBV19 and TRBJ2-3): DGGITQSPKYLFRKEGQNVTLSCEQNLNHDAMYWYRQDPGQGLRLIYYSQIVNDFQKGDIAEGYSVSREKKESFPLTVTSAQKNPTAFYLCASSISLAGTDTQYFGPGTRLTVL.

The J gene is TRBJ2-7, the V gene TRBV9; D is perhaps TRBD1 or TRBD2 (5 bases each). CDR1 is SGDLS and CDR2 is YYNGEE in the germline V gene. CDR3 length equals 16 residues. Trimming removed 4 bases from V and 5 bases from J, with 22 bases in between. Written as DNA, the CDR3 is TGTGCCAGCAGCCCATTTCCCACCGGGACGGCAAACGAGCAGTACTTC. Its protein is CASSPFPTGTANEQYF.

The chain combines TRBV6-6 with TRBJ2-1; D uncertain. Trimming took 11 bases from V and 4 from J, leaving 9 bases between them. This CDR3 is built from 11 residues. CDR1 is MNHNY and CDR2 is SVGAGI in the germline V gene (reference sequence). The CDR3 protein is CAVENYNEQFF. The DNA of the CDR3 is TGTGCCGTCGAAAATTACAATGAGCAGTTCTTC.

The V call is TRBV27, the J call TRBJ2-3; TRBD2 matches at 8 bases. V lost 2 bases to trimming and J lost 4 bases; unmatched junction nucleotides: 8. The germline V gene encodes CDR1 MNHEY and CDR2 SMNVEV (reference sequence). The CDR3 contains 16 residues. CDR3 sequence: CASSLREGTNPDTQYF. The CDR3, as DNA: TGTGCCAGCAGTTTACGGGAGGGTACAAACCCAGATACGCAGTATTTT.

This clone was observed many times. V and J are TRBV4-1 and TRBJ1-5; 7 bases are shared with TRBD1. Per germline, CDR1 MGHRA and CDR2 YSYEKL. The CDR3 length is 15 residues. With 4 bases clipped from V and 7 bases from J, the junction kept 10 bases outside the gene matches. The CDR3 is CASSPGDSLGQPQHF. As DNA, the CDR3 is TGCGCCAGCAGCCCCGGGGACAGCTTGGGGCAGCCCCAGCATTTT.

DNA of the CDR3: TGTGCCAGCAGCTTAGCCCACCTAGCGGGAGTTTCTGGGGCCAACGTCCTGACTTTC. As protein: CASSLAHLAGVSGANVLTF. The chain is built from TRBV7-6 and TRBJ2-6; TRBD2 matches 10 bases. Germline CDR1 reads SGHVS; CDR2 reads FNYEAQ. Losses at the gene ends were 0 bases for V and 1 base for J; bases not matched to a gene: 6. The CDR3 runs 19 residues.

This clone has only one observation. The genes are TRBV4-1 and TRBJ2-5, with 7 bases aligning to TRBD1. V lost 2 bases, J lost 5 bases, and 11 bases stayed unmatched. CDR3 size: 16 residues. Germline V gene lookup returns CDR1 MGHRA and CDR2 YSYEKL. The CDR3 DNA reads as TGCGCCAGCAGCCAATCCGAGACAGGGCTCCTTGAGACCCAGTACTTC. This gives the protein CASSQSETGLLETQYF.

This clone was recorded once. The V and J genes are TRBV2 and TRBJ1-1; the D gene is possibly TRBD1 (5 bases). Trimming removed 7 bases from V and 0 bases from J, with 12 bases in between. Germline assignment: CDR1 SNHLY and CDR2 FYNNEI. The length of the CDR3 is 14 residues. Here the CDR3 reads CASIGGAMNTEAFF. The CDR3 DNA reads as TGTGCCAGCATCGGTGGGGCCATGAACACTGAAGCTTTCTTT.

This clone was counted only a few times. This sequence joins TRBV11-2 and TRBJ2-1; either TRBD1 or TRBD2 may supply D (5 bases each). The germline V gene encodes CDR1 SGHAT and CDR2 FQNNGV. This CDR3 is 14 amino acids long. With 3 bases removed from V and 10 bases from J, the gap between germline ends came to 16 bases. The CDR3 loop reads CASSLGVASGEQFF. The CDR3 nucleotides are TGTGCCAGCAGCTTGGGGGTAGCTTCGGGGGAGCAGTTCTTC. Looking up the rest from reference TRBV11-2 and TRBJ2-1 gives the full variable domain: EAGVAQSPRYKIIEKRQSVAFWCNPISGHATLYWYQQILGQGPKLLIQFQNNGVVDDSQLPKDRFSAERLKGVDSTLKIQPAKLEDSAVYLCASSLGVASGEQFFGPGTRLTVL.

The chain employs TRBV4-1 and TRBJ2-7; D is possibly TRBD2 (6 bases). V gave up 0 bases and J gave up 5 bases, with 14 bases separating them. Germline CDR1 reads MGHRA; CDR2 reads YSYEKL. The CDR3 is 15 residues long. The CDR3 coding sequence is TGCGCCAGCAGCCAAGAGGGACTTTTGGGGGACGAGCAGTACTTC. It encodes CASSQEGLLGDEQYF.

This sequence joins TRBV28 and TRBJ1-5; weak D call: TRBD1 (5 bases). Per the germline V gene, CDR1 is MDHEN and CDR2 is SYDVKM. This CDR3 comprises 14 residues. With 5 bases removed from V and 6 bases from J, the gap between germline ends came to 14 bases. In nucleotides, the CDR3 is TGTGCCAGCAGTCTCCAGGGTGCAAGTCAGCCCCAGCATTTT. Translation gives CASSLQGASQPQHF.

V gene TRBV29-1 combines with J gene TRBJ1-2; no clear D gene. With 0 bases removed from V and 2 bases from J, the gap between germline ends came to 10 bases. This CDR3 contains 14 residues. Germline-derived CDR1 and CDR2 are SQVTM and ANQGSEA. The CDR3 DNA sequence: TGCAGCGTTGAAGATCTAGGACGGAACTATGGCTACACCTTC. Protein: CSVEDLGRNYGYTF. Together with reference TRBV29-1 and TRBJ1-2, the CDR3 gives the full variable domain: SAVISQKPSRDICQRGTSLTIQCQVDSQVTMMFWYRQQPGQSLTLIATANQGSEATYESGFVIDKFPISRPNLTFSTLTVSNMSPEDSSIYLCSVEDLGRNYGYTFGSGTRLTVV.

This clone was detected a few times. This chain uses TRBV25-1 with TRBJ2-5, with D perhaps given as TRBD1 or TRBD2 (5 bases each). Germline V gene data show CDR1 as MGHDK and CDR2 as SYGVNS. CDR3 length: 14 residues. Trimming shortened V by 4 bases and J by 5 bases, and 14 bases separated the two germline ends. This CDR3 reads CASSGSGAGETQYF. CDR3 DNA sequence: TGTGCCAGCAGTGGTTCCGGGGCCGGGGAGACCCAGTACTTC. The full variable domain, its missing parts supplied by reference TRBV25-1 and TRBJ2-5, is EADIYQTPRYLVIGTGKKITLECSQTMGHDKMYWYQQDPGMELHLIHYSYGVNSTEKGDLSSESTVSRIRTEHFPLTLESARPSHTSQYLCASSGSGAGETQYFGPGTRLLVL.

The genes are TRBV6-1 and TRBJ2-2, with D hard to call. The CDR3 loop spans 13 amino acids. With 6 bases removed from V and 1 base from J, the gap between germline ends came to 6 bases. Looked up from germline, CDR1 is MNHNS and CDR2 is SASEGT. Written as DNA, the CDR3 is TGTGCCAGCAGCCTACTGAACACCGGGGAGCTGTTTTTT. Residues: CASSLLNTGELFF.

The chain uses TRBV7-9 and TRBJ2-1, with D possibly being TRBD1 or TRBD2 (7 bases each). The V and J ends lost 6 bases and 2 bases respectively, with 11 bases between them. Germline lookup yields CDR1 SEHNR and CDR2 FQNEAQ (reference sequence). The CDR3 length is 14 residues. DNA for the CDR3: TGTGCCAGCAGGGGAGGGACAGCCTACAATGAGCAGTTCTTC. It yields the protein CASRGGTAYNEQFF.

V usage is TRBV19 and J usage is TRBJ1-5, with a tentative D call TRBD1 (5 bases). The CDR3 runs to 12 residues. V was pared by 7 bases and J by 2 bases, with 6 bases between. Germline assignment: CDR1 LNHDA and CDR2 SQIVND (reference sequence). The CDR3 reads CASTGGNQPQHF. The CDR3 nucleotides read TGTGCCAGTACGGGGGGCAATCAGCCCCAGCATTTT. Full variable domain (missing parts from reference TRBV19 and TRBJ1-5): DGGITQSPKYLFRKEGQNVTLSCEQNLNHDAMYWYRQDPGQGLRLIYYSQIVNDFQKGDIAEGYSVSREKKESFPLTVTSAQKNPTAFYLCASTGGNQPQHFGDGTRLSIL.

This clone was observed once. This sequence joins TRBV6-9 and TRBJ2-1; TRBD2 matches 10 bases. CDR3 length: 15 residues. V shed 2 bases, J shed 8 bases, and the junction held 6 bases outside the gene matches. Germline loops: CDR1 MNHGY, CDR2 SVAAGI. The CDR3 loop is CASSYILAGVYEQFF. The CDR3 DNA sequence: TGTGCCAGCAGTTATATCCTAGCGGGAGTATATGAGCAGTTCTTC.

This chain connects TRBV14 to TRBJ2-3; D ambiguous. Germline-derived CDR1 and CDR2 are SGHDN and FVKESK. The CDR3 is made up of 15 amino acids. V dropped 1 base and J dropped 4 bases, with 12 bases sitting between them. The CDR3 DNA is TGTGCCAGCAGCCAAGGGACCTTCACGGCAGATACGCAGTATTTT. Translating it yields CASSQGTFTADTQYF.

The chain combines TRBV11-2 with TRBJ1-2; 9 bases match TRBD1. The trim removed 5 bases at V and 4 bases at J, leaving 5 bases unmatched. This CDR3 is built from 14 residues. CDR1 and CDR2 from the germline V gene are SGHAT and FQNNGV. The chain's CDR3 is CASSPTQGAYGYTF. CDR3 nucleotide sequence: TGTGCCAGCAGCCCAACACAGGGGGCCTATGGCTACACCTTC. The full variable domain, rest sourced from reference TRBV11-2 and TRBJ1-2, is EAGVAQSPRYKIIEKRQSVAFWCNPISGHATLYWYQQILGQGPKLLIQFQNNGVVDDSQLPKDRFSAERLKGVDSTLKIQPAKLEDSAVYLCASSPTQGAYGYTFGSGTRLTVV.

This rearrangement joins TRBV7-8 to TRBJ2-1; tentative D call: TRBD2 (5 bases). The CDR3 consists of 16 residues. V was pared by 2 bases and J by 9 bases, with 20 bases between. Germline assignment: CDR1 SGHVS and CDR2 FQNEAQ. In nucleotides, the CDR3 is TGTGCCAGCAGCTTAACTCCGGGCCATCTGGCGGGTGAGCAGTTCTTC. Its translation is CASSLTPGHLAGEQFF.

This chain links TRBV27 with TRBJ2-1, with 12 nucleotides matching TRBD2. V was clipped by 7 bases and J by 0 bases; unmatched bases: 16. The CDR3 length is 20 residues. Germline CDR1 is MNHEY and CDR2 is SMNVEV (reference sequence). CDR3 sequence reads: CASNVFRELAGGRSYNEQFF. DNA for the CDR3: TGTGCCAGCAACGTCTTTAGAGAACTAGCGGGAGGACGCTCCTACAATGAGCAGTTCTTC.

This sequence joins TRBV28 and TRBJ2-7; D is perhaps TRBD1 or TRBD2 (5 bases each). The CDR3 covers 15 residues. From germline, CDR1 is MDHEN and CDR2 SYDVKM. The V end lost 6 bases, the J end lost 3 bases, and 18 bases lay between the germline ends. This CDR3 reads CASRQTPAGSYEQYF. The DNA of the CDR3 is TGTGCCAGCAGGCAAACGCCGGCAGGGAGCTACGAGCAGTACTTC.

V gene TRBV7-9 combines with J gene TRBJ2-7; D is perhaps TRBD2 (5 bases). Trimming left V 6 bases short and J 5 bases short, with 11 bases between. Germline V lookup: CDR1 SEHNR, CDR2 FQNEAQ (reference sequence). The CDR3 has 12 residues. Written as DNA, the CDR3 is TGTGCCAGCAGTTGGAGGCACGACGAGCAGTACTTC. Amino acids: CASSWRHDEQYF.